A single sample is the source of the 16 T cell receptor beta chains below, sequenced in a study of human T cells and chemical hapten exposure. TCRdb re-called the RACE reads with MiXCR, one entry per CDR3 protein. The sample includes 190,000 or so distinct CDR3 sequences, under 25% seen only once; the top ten take around 2.5%. Time point denoted: patch test 3, about 24 weeks after DPC sensitization. As for treatment: therapeutic diphenylcyclopropenone sensitization with weekly scalp DPC. Sequencing used whole blood, obtained in connection with sensitization to the hapten diphenylcyclopropenone (DPC). These receptors were collected from a middle-aged woman with alopecia areata. Some clones in this sample may be carry-over from other donors' samples.

The chain is built from TRBV29-1 and TRBJ1-1, with D possibly TRBD1 on 5 matching bases. Germline V gives CDR1 SQVTM, CDR2 ANQGSEA. V shed 1 base and J shed 5 bases, with 11 bases lying between them. The CDR3 has 13 residues. The CDR3: CSVEGQTETEAFF. The CDR3 nucleotides are TGCAGCGTTGAAGGACAGACCGAAACTGAAGCTTTCTTT.

The chain couples TRBV18 to TRBJ1-5; the D is unclear. The germline CDR1 and CDR2 sequences are KGHSH and LQKENI. This CDR3 region has 17 residues. V was shortened by 2 bases and J by 0 bases, with 14 bases between the two germline ends. The CDR3 region has the DNA TGTGCCAGCTCACCAATGTCTGCAAGGAGTAGCAATCAGCCCCAGCATTTT. Translation: CASSPMSARSSNQPQHF.

The rearrangement uses TRBV20-1 and TRBJ1-1, with D uncertain. V lost 6 bases, J lost 5 bases, and 16 bases lay in between. This CDR3 has 13 residues. Germline V gives CDR1 DFQATT, CDR2 SNEGSKA (reference sequence). CDR3 DNA: TGCAGTGCGCCCGGGGATCCTGGGACTGAAGCTTTCTTT. Translated: CSAPGDPGTEAFF.

This clonotype came up many times. The rearrangement uses TRBV20-1 and TRBJ2-3, with D uncertain. V was cut by 5 bases and J by 2 bases, with 5 bases left in between. The germline V gene encodes CDR1 DFQATT and CDR2 SNEGSKA (reference sequence). The CDR3 loop spans 11 amino acids. The CDR3 bases are TGCAGTGCTTCACACACAGATACGCAGTATTTT. This codes for CSASHTDTQYF.

J is TRBJ2-4 and V is TRBV6-2 or TRBV6-3; 11 nucleotides agree with TRBD1. The CDR3 runs to 14 residues. Trimming at V came to 2 bases and at J to 13 bases, leaving 7 bases not matched to a gene. Germline V gene sequence: CDR1 MNHEY, CDR2 SVGEGT. CDR3 amino acids: CASSYGGTGGLQYF. The CDR3 DNA reads as TGTGCCAGCAGTTACGGAGGGACAGGGGGGCTACAGTACTTC.

This clonotype has ten or more counts. The rearrangement uses TRBV5-5 and TRBJ2-7, with 8 nucleotides matching TRBD1. CDR3 length equals 14 residues. From germline, CDR1 is SGHKS and CDR2 YYEKEE (reference sequence). V shed 4 bases and J 4 bases; nucleotides not matched to a gene: 7. DNA of the CDR3: TGTGCCAGCAGCGCCAGGGACAGGATTTACGAGCAGTACTTC. Translated, it gives CASSARDRIYEQYF. Together with reference TRBV5-5 and TRBJ2-7, the CDR3 gives the full variable domain: DAGVTQSPTHLIKTRGQQVTLRCSPISGHKSVSWYQQVLGQGPQFIFQYYEKEERGRGNFPDRFSARQFPNYSSELNVNALLLGDSALYLCASSARDRIYEQYFGPGTRLTVT.

J is TRBJ1-5 and V is TRBV28; 7 nucleotides line up with TRBD1. Germline CDR1 and CDR2: MDHEN and SYDVKM. The V and J ends lost 8 bases and 1 base, in that order; junction bases with no gene match: 2. This CDR3 comprises 13 residues. CDR3 loop: CASLQGSNQPQHF. CDR3 DNA: TGTGCCAGCCTACAGGGGAGCAATCAGCCCCAGCATTTT.

This clonotype was picked up a small number of times. This chain connects TRBV7-2 to TRBJ2-7, with a possible D match to TRBD2 (5 bases). Germline loops: CDR1 SGHTA, CDR2 FQGNSA. Trimming shortened V by 3 bases and J by 4 bases, and 10 bases separated the two germline ends. The length of the CDR3 is 13 residues. CDR3 sequence reads: CASSLPPGYEQYF. As DNA, the CDR3 is TGTGCCAGCAGCTTGCCTCCGGGGTACGAGCAGTACTTC.

Only a few counts were recorded for this clonotype. The chain links TRBV10-3 to TRBJ2-1, with 10 bases that match TRBD1. Looked up from germline, CDR1 is ENHRY and CDR2 is SYGVKD. The trim removed 4 bases at V and 9 bases at J, leaving 3 bases unmatched. This CDR3 spans 13 amino acids. The CDR3 region has the DNA TGTGCCATCAGTGGACAGGGGGCTCGTGAGCAGTTCTTC. Its translation: CAISGQGAREQFF.

This clonotype was seen ten or more times. This chain links TRBV4-3 with TRBJ1-5; tentatively, D is TRBD1 (6 bases). CDR3 length: 16 amino acids. Trimming left V 0 bases short and J 2 bases short, with 11 bases between. CDR1 and CDR2 (germline): LGHNA, YSLEER. CDR3 residues: CASSQDWAGGNQPQHF. For the CDR3, the DNA is TGCGCCAGCAGCCAAGATTGGGCAGGGGGCAATCAGCCCCAGCATTTT.

The sample holds one count of this clonotype. The genes are TRBV6-5 and TRBJ2-5; 8 bases are a match to TRBD1. The ends lost 5 bases at V and 4 bases at J; junction bases unmatched: 0. The CDR3 length is 12 residues. CDR1 MNHEY and CDR2 SVGAGI come from the germline V gene. CDR3 region: CASSGQGETQYF. The CDR3 DNA sequence: TGTGCCAGCAGTGGACAGGGAGAGACCCAGTACTTC.

The CDR3: CSAREFQEAGELFF. Here the CDR3 DNA reads TGCAGTGCTAGAGAATTCCAAGAGGCCGGGGAGCTGTTTTTT. The chain employs TRBV20-1 and TRBJ2-2; D is uncertain. The germline V gene has CDR1 DFQATT and CDR2 SNEGSKA (reference sequence). The CDR3 spans 14 residues. V was shortened by 0 bases and J by 6 bases, with 11 bases between the two germline ends.

In this sample, this clonotype turned up a few times. This chain links TRBV29-1 with TRBJ2-3; 8 bases match TRBD2. CDR3 length: 15 amino acids. J was trimmed by 6 bases and V by 3 bases; bases with no gene match: 11. Per germline, CDR1 SQVTM and CDR2 ANQGSEA. CDR3 loop: CSVEGAGELFDTQYF. In nucleotides, the CDR3 is TGCAGCGTTGAGGGAGCGGGAGAGCTTTTTGATACGCAGTATTTT.

The chain employs TRBV29-1 and TRBJ2-7, with 7 bases lining up with TRBD1. CDR3 size: 16 residues. After removal of 1 base from V and 5 bases from J, the junction contained 14 bases not matched to a gene. Germline CDR1 SQVTM, CDR2 ANQGSEA. CDR3 region: CSVEAAAGLGGHEQYF. The CDR3 region has the DNA TGCAGCGTTGAAGCCGCTGCAGGGTTAGGGGGCCACGAGCAGTACTTC.

The V and J genes are TRBV7-2 and TRBJ1-2; 7 bases agree with TRBD1. V dropped 4 bases and J dropped 1; count of bases not matched to a gene: 9. The CDR3 loop spans 16 amino acids. Germline loops: CDR1 SGHTA, CDR2 FQGNSA. The CDR3 spells CASSSPKGQINYGYTF. CDR3 nucleotide sequence: TGTGCCAGCAGCTCTCCAAAGGGACAGATTAACTATGGCTACACCTTC.

The chain recombines TRBV2 with TRBJ1-1, with TRBD1 matching 10 bases. CDR1 and CDR2 (germline): SNHLY, FYNNEI. V was clipped by 6 bases and J by 7 bases; unmatched bases: 5. The CDR3 loop spans 13 amino acids. CDR3 protein: CASSVTGGGEAFF. The CDR3 DNA reads TGTGCCAGCAGCGTGACAGGGGGCGGTGAAGCTTTCTTT.